The clone carrying this TCR beta chain was counted ten times or more. The antigen remains unidentified. Each CDR3 protein is one row after TCRdb ran MiXCR on the 5' RACE reads. The table lists around 140,000 distinct CDR3 sequences, approximately 4% of them singletons. This sample was included in a study of human T cells and chemical hapten exposure. The V gene's germline CDR1 is LGHNA and CDR2 YNFKEQ. CDR3 size: 17 residues. V lost 1 base and J lost 4; bases outside the gene matches: 8. Total RNA was extracted from unfractionated whole blood. Study observations and caveats: No shift was seen in TCRs above 1 in 1000 frequency with DPC sensitization.

The chain carries TRBV4-2 and TRBJ2-3; 10 bases align to TRBD2. The source is a female donor in good health. For the CDR3, the DNA is TGTGCCAGCAGCCAAGGAAAGCGGGGGGGCCTATCAGATACGCAGTATTTT. Amino acids: CASSQGKRGGLSDTQYF.